The 22 T cell receptor beta chains below come from one sample, sequenced in a study of cytomegalovirus exposure and HLA in healthy donors. The PCR had 60 Vbeta and 13 Jbeta primers. Measured with immunoSEQ multiplex PCR; TCRdb has only the in-frame clones, and not every one. The sample has 100,000 to 150,000 clones; 81% are singletons. The sequenced sample was PBMCs. The receptors stem from a man aged 18 to 29 in good health and CMV-seronegative.

The chain couples TRBV7-9 to TRBJ1-1, with D unclear. Germline V lookup: CDR1 SEHNR, CDR2 FQNEAQ (reference sequence). The CDR3 spans 14 residues. V was clipped by 2 bases and J by 4 bases, with 11 bases between them. As DNA, the CDR3 is TGTGCCAGCAGCTTAATTTCAGGTCTCACTGAAGCTTTCTTT. It specifies CASSLISGLTEAFF.

The chain employs TRBV10-2 and TRBJ2-7; 9 bases map to TRBD1. This CDR3 region has 15 residues. The germline gives CDR1 WSHSY, CDR2 SAAADI. The ends lost 8 bases at V and 7 bases at J; junction bases unmatched: 15. CDR3 bases: TGCGCCAGCCGGGGACAGGGCCGGCCTCCGGGGGAGCAGTACTTC. The encoded protein is CASRGQGRPPGEQYF.

J is TRBJ2-3 and V is TRBV5-6; D unresolved. Trimming cost V 7 bases and J 4 bases, with 13 bases left between them. CDR1 and CDR2 (germline): SGHDT, YYEEEE. The CDR3 runs 13 residues. The CDR3 is CASAVVAADTQYF. CDR3 in DNA: TGTGCCAGCGCCGTTGTGGCAGCAGATACGCAGTATTTT.

This clone was observed a handful of times. The CDR3 DNA reads as TGTGCTTGTGGCTCACCCCTCCACTTT. Its translation is CACGSPLHF. The rearrangement links TRBV6-5 to TRBJ1-6; D uncertain. The germline V gene has CDR1 MNHEY and CDR2 SVGAGI. The CDR3 extends over 9 amino acids.

The chain uses TRBV5-1 and TRBJ2-5; D might be TRBD1 (5 bases). The ends were cut back, 3 bases at V and 5 bases at J, with 17 bases in the middle. Germline CDR1 is SGHRS and CDR2 is YFSETQ. This CDR3 contains 15 residues. The CDR3 here is CASSSTPGSEETQYF. CDR3 bases: TGCGCCAGCAGCTCCACTCCAGGGTCGGAGGAGACCCAGTACTTC.

CDR3 amino acids: CASSQDAASDGGLQPQHF. In nucleotides, the CDR3 is TGCGCCAGCAGCCAAGATGCAGCATCGGACGGGGGGTTACAGCCCCAGCATTTT. The rearrangement uses TRBV4-1 and TRBJ1-5; D is possibly TRBD1 (5 bases). The CDR3 length is 18 residues. Germline V gene lookup returns CDR1 MGHRA and CDR2 YSYEKL. V lost 0 bases and J 7 bases, leaving 22 bases between the germline ends.

In this sample, this clone turned up once. The chain recombines TRBV15 with TRBJ2-3; 10 nucleotides match TRBD1. Germline values: CDR1 LNHNV, CDR2 YYDKDF (reference sequence). CDR3 length: 15 residues. The V and J ends lost 2 bases and 3 bases, in that order; junction bases with no gene match: 2. CDR3 sequence reads: CATSRRTGGTDTQYF. The DNA for the CDR3 is TGTGCCACCAGCAGAAGGACAGGGGGGACAGATACGCAGTATTTT.

This clone was recorded a few times. The chain employs TRBV6-6 and TRBJ1-1, with 9 bases fitting TRBD1. The CDR3 is made up of 13 amino acids. The germline CDR1 and CDR2 sequences are MNHNY and SVGAGI (reference sequence). V lost 11 bases, J lost 0 bases, and 4 bases stayed unmatched. The chain's CDR3 is CAGGTGMNTEAFF. The CDR3 DNA sequence: TGTGCCGGAGGGACAGGGATGAACACTGAAGCTTTCTTT.

This clone occurred a few times. The CDR3 loop is CASSRTGGAVETQYF. CDR3 DNA: TGCGCCAGCAGCCGGACAGGGGGCGCGGTAGAGACCCAGTACTTC. This sequence joins TRBV4-3 and TRBJ2-5; TRBD1 matches 11 bases. The CDR3 spans 15 residues. Germline lookup yields CDR1 LGHNA and CDR2 YSLEER. V gave up 4 bases and J gave up 4 bases; unmatched junction bases: 5.

This clone has a single count. The genes are TRBV30 and TRBJ1-1; the match to TRBD1 covers 9 bases. CDR3 length equals 13 residues. Germline CDR1 GTSNPN, CDR2 SVGIG (reference sequence). V lost 2 bases to trimming and J lost 7 bases; unmatched junction nucleotides: 5. CDR3 region: CAWSNRGQGEAFF. CDR3 in DNA: TGTGCCTGGAGTAACAGGGGGCAAGGTGAAGCTTTCTTT.

The chain carries TRBV9 and TRBJ1-1, with a weak D call TRBD1 (6 bases). CDR1 and CDR2 (germline): SGDLS, YYNGEE. The CDR3 length is 15 residues. V was trimmed by 5 bases and J by 4 bases, leaving 18 bases between them. This CDR3 is CASRPGEHTGTEAFF. The CDR3 DNA follows: TGTGCCAGCAGACCAGGGGAACATACGGGCACTGAAGCTTTCTTT.

The chain links TRBV7-2 to TRBJ2-1; 7 bases match TRBD2. The V gene end was trimmed by 1 base and the J gene end by 5 bases; junction bases not matched to a gene: 5. This CDR3 region has 15 residues. Per the germline V gene, CDR1 is SGHTA and CDR2 is FQGNSA. This CDR3 is CASSLVGGKDNEQFF. In DNA form, the CDR3 reads TGTGCCAGCAGCTTAGTCGGGGGGAAAGACAATGAGCAGTTCTTC.

The V gene is TRBV10-1, the J gene TRBJ2-7, with TRBD2 matching over 9 bases. This CDR3 contains 17 residues. Losses at the gene ends were 0 bases for V and 2 bases for J; bases not matched to a gene: 8. The germline CDR1 and CDR2 sequences are WNHNN and SYGVQD (reference sequence). The CDR3 coding sequence is TGCGCCAGCAGTGAGTCCAGGAGCGGGGGGCTCCCCTACGAGCAGTACTTC. It yields the protein CASSESRSGGLPYEQYF.

The V call is TRBV11-2, the J call TRBJ1-2; possibly TRBD1 for D (6 bases). The CDR3 loop spans 12 amino acids. Looked up from germline, CDR1 is SGHAT and CDR2 is FQNNGV. The V end lost 11 bases, the J end lost 5 bases, and 15 bases lay between the germline ends. The CDR3 loop is CAGKDRQYGYTF. The CDR3, as DNA: TGTGCCGGGAAGGACAGACAGTATGGCTACACCTTC.

The chain has TRBV5-6 and TRBJ1-6; the D is unclear. This CDR3 region has 13 residues. The V and J ends lost 2 bases and 15 bases respectively, with 15 bases between them. The germline V gene encodes CDR1 SGHDT and CDR2 YYEEEE. CDR3 protein: CASSFYEGTVLHF. The DNA of the CDR3 is TGTGCCAGCAGCTTTTACGAGGGCACGGTCCTCCACTTT.

The chain joins TRBV15 to TRBJ1-2; a possible D gene is TRBD1 (6 bases). V lost 3 bases, J lost 6 bases, and 23 bases lay in between. Germline V lookup: CDR1 LNHNV, CDR2 YYDKDF (reference sequence). This CDR3 region has 17 residues. The CDR3 bases are TGTGCCACCAGCAGGGCTCCTCTCGGCGGGGGCGATGATGGCTACACCTTC. Its protein is CATSRAPLGGGDDGYTF.

This rearrangement joins TRBV6-1 to TRBJ2-7; TRBD1 matches 12 bases. CDR1 and CDR2 from the germline V gene are MNHNS and SASEGT. V trimming: 6 bases; J trimming: 2 bases; junction bases outside the gene matches: 2. The CDR3 loop spans 14 amino acids. The CDR3 DNA reads as TGTGCCAGCAGCGGGACAGGGGGCCCCTACGAGCAGTACTTC. This gives the protein CASSGTGGPYEQYF.

Written as DNA, the CDR3 is TGTGCCAGCGCGTTTTTTCTTGGCAATCAGCCCCAGCATTTT. It specifies CASAFFLGNQPQHF. The chain combines TRBV6-5 with TRBJ1-5; D is unresolved. V was pared by 8 bases and J by 2 bases, with 13 bases between. The CDR3 contains 14 residues. The V gene's germline CDR1 is MNHEY and CDR2 SVGAGI.

This chain joins TRBV27 and TRBJ1-4; D is ambiguous. V was trimmed by 0 bases and J by 10 bases, leaving 12 bases between them. The CDR3 runs 14 residues. Germline loops: CDR1 MNHEY, CDR2 SMNVEV (reference sequence). CDR3 sequence (DNA): TGTGCCAGCAGTTTATCGGTGACACCTGGAAAACTGTTTTTT. Translated, it gives CASSLSVTPGKLFF.

The chain has TRBV7-8 and TRBJ1-2, with 7 bases matching TRBD1. The CDR3 is 13 amino acids. The V segment lost 6 bases and the J segment 6 bases; nucleotides outside the gene matches: 7. The germline V gene encodes CDR1 SGHVS and CDR2 FQNEAQ. CDR3 region: CASRSQGQDGYTF. In DNA, the CDR3 is TGTGCCAGCAGATCACAGGGGCAGGATGGCTACACCTTC.

V gene TRBV5-6 combines with J gene TRBJ1-5; D call uncertain. The CDR3 runs 16 residues. V was trimmed by 2 bases and J by 6 bases, leaving 18 bases between them. CDR1 and CDR2 from the germline V gene are SGHDT and YYEEEE. The CDR3 reads CASSLGAGIGVQPQHF. CDR3 nucleotide sequence: TGTGCCAGCAGCTTAGGAGCGGGGATCGGAGTTCAGCCCCAGCATTTT.

The rearrangement uses TRBV6-5 and TRBJ1-1, with D perhaps matching TRBD1 (6 bases). CDR3 length equals 14 residues. The germline V gene has CDR1 MNHEY and CDR2 SVGAGI. V gave up 6 bases and J gave up 1 base, with 12 bases separating them. DNA of the CDR3: TGTGCCAGCAGAAACAGGGTGCGGAACACTGAAGCTTTCTTT. This sequence encodes CASRNRVRNTEAFF.